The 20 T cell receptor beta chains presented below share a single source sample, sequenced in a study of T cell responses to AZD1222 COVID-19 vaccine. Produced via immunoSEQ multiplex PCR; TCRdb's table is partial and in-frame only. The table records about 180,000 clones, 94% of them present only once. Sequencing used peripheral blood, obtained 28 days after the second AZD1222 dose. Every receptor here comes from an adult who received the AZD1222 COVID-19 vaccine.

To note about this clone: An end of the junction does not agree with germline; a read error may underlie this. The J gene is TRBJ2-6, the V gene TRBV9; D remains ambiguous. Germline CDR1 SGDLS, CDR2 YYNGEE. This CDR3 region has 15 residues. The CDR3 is CASSVVSSGANVLTF. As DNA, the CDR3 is TGTGCCAGCAGCGTAGTGTCCTCTGGAGCCAACGTCCTGACTTTC.

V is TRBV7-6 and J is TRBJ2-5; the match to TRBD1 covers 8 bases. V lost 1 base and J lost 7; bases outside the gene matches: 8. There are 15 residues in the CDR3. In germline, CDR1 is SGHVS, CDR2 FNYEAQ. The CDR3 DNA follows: TGTGCCAGCAGCTTAGGCAGGGGGCCTCTTACGACCCAGTACTTC. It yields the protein CASSLGRGPLTTQYF. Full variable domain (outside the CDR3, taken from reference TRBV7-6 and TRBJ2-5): GAGVSQSPRYKVTKRGQDVALRCDPISGHVSLYWYRQALGQGPEFLTYFNYEAQQDKSGLPNDRFSAERPEGSISTLTIQRTEQRDSAMYRCASSLGRGPLTTQYFGPGTRLLVL.

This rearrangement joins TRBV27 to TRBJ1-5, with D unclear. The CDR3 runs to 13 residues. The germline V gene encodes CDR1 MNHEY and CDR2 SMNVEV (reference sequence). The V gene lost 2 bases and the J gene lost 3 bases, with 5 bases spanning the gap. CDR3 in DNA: TGTGCCAGCAGTTTACTGCACAATCAGCCCCAGCATTTT. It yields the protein CASSLLHNQPQHF.

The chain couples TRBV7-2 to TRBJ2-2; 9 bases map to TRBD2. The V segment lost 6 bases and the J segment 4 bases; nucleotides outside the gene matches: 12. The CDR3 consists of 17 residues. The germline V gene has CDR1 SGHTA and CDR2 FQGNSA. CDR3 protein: CASRPLAGLLVTGELFF. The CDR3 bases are TGTGCCAGCAGACCTCTAGCGGGGTTGTTAGTCACCGGGGAGCTGTTTTTT.

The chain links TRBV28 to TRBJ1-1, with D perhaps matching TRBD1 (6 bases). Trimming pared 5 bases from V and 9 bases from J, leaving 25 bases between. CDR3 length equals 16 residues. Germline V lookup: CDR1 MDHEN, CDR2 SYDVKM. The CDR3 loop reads CASSPPGLLRGIQAFF. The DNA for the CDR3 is TGTGCCAGCAGTCCACCGGGACTCCTGAGGGGGATACAAGCTTTCTTT.

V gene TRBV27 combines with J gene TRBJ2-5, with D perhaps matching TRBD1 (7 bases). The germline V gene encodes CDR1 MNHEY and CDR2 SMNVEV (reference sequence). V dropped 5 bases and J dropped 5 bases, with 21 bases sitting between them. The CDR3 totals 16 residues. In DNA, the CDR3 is TGTGCCAGCAGTCCAGGGGGTGGGGGGCACGGGGAGACCCAGTACTTC. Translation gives CASSPGGGGHGETQYF.

The CDR3 bases are TGTGCCAGCAGCTTAGGCTGGGCAAATGAAGCTTTCTTT. Translating gives CASSLGWANEAFF. V is TRBV7-3 and J is TRBJ1-1; D uncertain. Deletions cut 2 bases from V and 7 bases from J, with 11 bases between. There are 13 residues in the CDR3. Germline V CDR1 and CDR2: SGHTA, FQGTGA.

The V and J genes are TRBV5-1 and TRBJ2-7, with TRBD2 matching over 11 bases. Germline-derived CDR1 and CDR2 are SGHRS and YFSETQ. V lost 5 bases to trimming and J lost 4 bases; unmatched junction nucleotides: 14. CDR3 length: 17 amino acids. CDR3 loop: CASRPGLAGGIPYEQYF. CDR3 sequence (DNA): TGCGCCAGCAGACCCGGTCTAGCGGGAGGAATTCCTTACGAGCAGTACTTC. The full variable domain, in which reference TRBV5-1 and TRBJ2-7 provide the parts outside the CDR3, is KAGVTQTPRYLIKTRGQQVTLSCSPISGHRSVSWYQQTPGQGLQFLFEYFSETQRNKGNFPGRFSGRQFSNSRSEMNVSTLELGDSALYLCASRPGLAGGIPYEQYFGPGTRLTVT.

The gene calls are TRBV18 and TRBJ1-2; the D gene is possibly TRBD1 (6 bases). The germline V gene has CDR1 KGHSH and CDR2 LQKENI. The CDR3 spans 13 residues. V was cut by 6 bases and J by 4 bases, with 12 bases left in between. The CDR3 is CASSAGAIYGYTF. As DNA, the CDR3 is TGTGCCAGCTCGGCAGGGGCGATCTATGGCTACACCTTC. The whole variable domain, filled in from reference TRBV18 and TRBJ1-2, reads NAGVMQNPRHLVRRRGQEARLRCSPMKGHSHVYWYRQLPEEGLKFMVYLQKENIIDESGMPKERFSAEFPKEGPSILRIQQVVRGDSAAYFCASSAGAIYGYTFGSGTRLTVV.

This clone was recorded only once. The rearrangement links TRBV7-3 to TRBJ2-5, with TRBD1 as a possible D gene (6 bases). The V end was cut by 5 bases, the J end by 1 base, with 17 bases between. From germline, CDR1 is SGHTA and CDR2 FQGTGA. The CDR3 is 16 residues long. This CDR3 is CASSARTGTPQETQYF. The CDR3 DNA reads TGTGCCAGCAGCGCACGGACCGGGACACCCCAAGAGACCCAGTACTTC.

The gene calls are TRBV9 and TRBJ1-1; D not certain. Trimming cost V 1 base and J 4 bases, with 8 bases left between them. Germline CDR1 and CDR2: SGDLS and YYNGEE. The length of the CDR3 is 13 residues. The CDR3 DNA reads TGTGCCAGCAGCGTAATAGGGAGCACTGAAGCTTTCTTT. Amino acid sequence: CASSVIGSTEAFF.

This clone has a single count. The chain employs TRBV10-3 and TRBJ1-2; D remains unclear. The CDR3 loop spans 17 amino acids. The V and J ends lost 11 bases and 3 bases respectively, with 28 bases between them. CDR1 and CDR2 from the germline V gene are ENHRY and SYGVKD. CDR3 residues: CASQSHHRDPAYYGYTF. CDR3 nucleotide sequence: TGTGCCTCCCAATCCCATCACCGGGATCCTGCTTACTATGGCTACACCTTC.

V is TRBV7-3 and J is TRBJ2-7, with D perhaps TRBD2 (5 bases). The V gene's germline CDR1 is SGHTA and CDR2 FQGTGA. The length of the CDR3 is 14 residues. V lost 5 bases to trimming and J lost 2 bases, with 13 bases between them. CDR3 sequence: CASSQAGGTYEQYF. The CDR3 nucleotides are TGTGCCAGCAGCCAGGCGGGCGGCACCTACGAGCAGTACTTC.

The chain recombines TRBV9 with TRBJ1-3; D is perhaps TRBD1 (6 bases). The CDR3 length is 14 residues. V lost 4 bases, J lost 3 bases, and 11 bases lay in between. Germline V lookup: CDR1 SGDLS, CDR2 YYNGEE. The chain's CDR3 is CASSSRQVGNTIYF. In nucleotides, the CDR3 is TGTGCCAGCAGCTCCAGACAGGTTGGAAACACCATATATTTT.

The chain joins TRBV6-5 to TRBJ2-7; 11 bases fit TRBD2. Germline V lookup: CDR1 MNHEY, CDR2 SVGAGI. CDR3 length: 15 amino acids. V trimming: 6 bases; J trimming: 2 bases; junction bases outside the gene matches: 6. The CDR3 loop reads CASRPTSGSPYEQYF. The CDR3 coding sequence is TGTGCCAGCAGGCCAACTAGCGGGAGTCCCTACGAGCAGTACTTC.

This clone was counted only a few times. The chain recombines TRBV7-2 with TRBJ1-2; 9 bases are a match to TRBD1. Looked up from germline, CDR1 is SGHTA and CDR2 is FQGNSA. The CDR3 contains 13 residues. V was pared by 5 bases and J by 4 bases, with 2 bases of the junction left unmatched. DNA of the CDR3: TGTGCCAGCAGCCCGGACAGGGGCTATGGCTACACCTTC. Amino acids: CASSPDRGYGYTF. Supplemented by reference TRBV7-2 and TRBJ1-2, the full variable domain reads GAGVSQSPSNKVTEKGKDVELRCDPISGHTALYWYRQSLGQGLEFLIYFQGNSAPDKSGLPSDRFSAERTGGSVSTLTIQRTQQEDSAVYLCASSPDRGYGYTFGSGTRLTVV.

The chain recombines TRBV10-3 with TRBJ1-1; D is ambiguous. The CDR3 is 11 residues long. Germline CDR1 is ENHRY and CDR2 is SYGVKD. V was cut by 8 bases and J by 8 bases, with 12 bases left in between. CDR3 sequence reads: CAISYGGEAFF. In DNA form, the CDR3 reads TGTGCCATCTCCTACGGCGGGGAAGCTTTCTTT.

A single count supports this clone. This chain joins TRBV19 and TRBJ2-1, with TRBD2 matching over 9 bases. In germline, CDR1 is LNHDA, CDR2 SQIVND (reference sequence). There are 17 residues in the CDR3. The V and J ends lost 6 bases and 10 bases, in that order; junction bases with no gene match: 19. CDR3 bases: TGTGCCAGTAGCACTACGAGACTAGCGGAGAACCGGGGGGAGCAGTTCTTC. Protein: CASSTTRLAENRGEQFF.

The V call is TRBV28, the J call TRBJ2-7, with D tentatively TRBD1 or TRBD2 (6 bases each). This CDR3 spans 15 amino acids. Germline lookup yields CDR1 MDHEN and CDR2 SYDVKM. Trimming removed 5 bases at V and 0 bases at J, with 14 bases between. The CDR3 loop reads CASSPGGLSSYEQYF. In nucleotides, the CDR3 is TGTGCCAGCAGTCCCGGGGGCCTTAGCTCCTACGAGCAGTACTTC.

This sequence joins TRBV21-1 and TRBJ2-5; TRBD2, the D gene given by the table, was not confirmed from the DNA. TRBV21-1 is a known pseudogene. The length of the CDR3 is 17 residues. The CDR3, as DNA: TGTGCCAGCAGCAAAGCGGATCTAGCGGGAGGGCGGGAGACCCAGTACTTC. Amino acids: CASSKADLAGGRETQYF.